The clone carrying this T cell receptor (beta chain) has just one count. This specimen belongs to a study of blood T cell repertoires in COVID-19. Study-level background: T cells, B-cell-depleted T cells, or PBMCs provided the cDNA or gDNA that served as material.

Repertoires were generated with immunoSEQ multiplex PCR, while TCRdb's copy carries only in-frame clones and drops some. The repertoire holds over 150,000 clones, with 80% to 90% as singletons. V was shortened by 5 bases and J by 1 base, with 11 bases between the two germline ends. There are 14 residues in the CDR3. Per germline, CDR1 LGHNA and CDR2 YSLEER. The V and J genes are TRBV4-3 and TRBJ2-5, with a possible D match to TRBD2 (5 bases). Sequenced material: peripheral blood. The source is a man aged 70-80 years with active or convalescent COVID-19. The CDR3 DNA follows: TGCGCCAGCAGCTTCGTGGGAGCCCAAGAGACCCAGTACTTC. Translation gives CASSFVGAQETQYF.